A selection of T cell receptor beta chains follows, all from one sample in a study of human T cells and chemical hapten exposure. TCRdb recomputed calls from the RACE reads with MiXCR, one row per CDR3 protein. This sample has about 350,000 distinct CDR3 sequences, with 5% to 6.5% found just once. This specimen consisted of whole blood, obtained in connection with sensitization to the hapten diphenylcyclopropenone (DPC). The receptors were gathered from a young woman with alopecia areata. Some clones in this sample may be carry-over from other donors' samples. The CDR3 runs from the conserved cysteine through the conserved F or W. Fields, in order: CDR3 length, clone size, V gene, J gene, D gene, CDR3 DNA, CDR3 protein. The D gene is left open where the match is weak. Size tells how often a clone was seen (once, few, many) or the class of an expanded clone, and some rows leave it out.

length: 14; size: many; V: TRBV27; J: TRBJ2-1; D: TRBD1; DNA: TGTGCCAGCAGCCACGGACAGGGTATCGATGAGCAGTTCTTC; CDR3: CASSHGQGIDEQFF
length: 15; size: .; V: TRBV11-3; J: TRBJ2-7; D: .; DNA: TGTGCCAGCAGCTTATTGGGGTCGGTTGGGCACGAGCAGTACTTC; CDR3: CASSLLGSVGHEQYF
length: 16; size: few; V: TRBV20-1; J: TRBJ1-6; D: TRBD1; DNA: TGCAGTGCTAGAGGCCACAGGGGAATCCATAATTCACCCCTCCACTTT; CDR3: CSARGHRGIHNSPLHF
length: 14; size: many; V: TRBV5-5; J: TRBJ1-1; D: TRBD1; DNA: TGTGCCAGCAGCTACAGGGGCCCGAACACTGAAGCTTTCTTT; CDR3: CASSYRGPNTEAFF
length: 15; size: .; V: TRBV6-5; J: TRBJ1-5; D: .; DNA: TGTGCCAGCTCCCCCATGGGGGGGCGCGGACAGCCCCAGCATTTT; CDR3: CASSPMGGRGQPQHF
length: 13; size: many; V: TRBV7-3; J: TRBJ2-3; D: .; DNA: TGTGCCAGCAGCTTTCGACAGACAGATACGCAGTATTTT; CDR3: CASSFRQTDTQYF
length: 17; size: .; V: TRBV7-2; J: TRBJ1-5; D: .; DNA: TGTGCCAGCAGCTTAGAGGCAAGTTCGTATAGCAATCAGCCCCAGCATTTT; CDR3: CASSLEASSYSNQPQHF
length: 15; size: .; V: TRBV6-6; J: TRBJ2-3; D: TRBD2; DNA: TGTGCCAGCAGTCATATAGGGACTAGCCCAGATACGCAGTATTTT; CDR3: CASSHIGTSPDTQYF
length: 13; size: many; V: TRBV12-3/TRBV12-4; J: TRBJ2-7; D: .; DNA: TGTGCCAGCTGCCCGAGGTCGTCATTGGAGCAGTACTTC; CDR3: CASCPRSSLEQYF
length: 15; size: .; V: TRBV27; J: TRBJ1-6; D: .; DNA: TGTGCCAGCAGTTTAGAAGGGGTAGGCAATTCACCCCTCCACTTT; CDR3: CASSLEGVGNSPLHF
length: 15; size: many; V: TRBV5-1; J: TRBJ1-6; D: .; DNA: TGCGCCAGCAGCTTGATGGTGTCTGGGGATTCACCCCTCCACTTT; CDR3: CASSLMVSGDSPLHF
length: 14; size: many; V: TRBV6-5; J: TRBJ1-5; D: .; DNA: TGTGCCAGCAGTTACCGGACGTATAATCAGCCCCAGCATTTT; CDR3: CASSYRTYNQPQHF
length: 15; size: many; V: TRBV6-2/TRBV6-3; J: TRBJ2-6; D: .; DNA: TGTGCCAGCAGTTGGAGCCTCTCTGGGGCCAACGTCCTGACTTTC; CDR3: CASSWSLSGANVLTF
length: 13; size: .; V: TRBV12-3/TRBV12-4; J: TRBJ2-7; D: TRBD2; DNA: TGTGCCAGCAGTTCCGGGGGGGCCTACGAGCAGTACTTC; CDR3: CASSSGGAYEQYF